These T cell receptor beta chains were read from a single sample in a study of beta chain features in type 1 diabetes. TCRdb's table, derived via immunoSEQ multiplex PCR, lists solely in-frame clones and lacks some. The sample records 10,000 to 15,000 clones, 35% to 55% being singletons. Input material: stem cell memory CD4+ T cells from blood. The receptors derive from a man between 18 and 35 years old in good health. Both conserved end residues are part of each CDR3.

TRBV11-2	TRBJ2-5	13	CASRVAPRETQYF
TRBV4-2	TRBJ2-7	18	CASSQEVGTSGGAHEQYF
TRBV4-2	TRBJ2-5	16	CASSQGSGGVKETQYF
TRBV28	TRBJ2-7	14	CASSRRIAGHEQYF
TRBV20-1	TRBJ1-2	11	CSLRVGGGYTF
TRBV5-8	TRBJ1-5	14	CASTLWGDNQPQHF
TRBV7-2	TRBJ1-2	15	CASSYYQGTVYGYTF
TRBV4-3	TRBJ2-5	16	CASSRMLAGGPETQYF
TRBV7-3	TRBJ2-3	14	CASSRTGGADTQYF
TRBV6-1	TRBJ2-5	14	CASGLARSWETQYF
TRBV5-4	TRBJ2-3	14	CASSTGGELDTQYF
TRBV11-2	TRBJ1-5	15	CASSLASDGNQPQHF
TRBV6-5	TRBJ1-1	13	CASRDRTNTEAFF
TRBV7-2	TRBJ2-7	15	CASSSRRGGLYEQYF
TRBV29-1	TRBJ2-3	12	CSVEDHLNTQYF